Following are 8 T cell receptor beta chains from one sample sequenced in a study of blood T cell repertoires in COVID-19. Using immunoSEQ multiplex PCR, the repertoire was profiled, and TCRdb retains in-frame clones only, with some absent. The table lists under 500,000 clones, around 90% of them singletons. Source material: PBMCs or T cells enriched from blood (not recorded which). These receptors were obtained from a woman in her late teens or twenties with acute COVID-19.

The V gene is TRBV24-1, the J gene TRBJ2-1; the D gene is possibly TRBD2 (5 bases). V was cut by 7 bases and J by 3 bases, with 6 bases left in between. Per the germline V gene, CDR1 is KGHDR and CDR2 is SFDVKD. This CDR3 comprises 12 residues. The CDR3 sequence is CATSEGYNEQFF. CDR3 sequence (DNA): TGTGCCACCAGCGAGGGCTACAATGAGCAGTTCTTC.

The V gene is TRBV9, the J gene TRBJ2-1; D perhaps matches TRBD1 (5 bases). The length of the CDR3 is 13 residues. The V gene lost 7 bases and the J gene lost 2 bases, with 10 bases spanning the gap. Germline V gives CDR1 SGDLS, CDR2 YYNGEE. CDR3 DNA sequence: TGTGCCAGCGGAAGGGGAACCTACAATGAGCAGTTCTTC. As protein: CASGRGTYNEQFF.

The chain links TRBV9 to TRBJ2-2; TRBD2 aligns across 7 bases. V dropped 4 bases and J dropped 2; count of bases not matched to a gene: 5. Germline assignment: CDR1 SGDLS and CDR2 YYNGEE. This CDR3 is built from 15 residues. This chain's CDR3 is CASSLSGYNTGELFF. The CDR3 region has the DNA TGTGCCAGCAGCCTTAGCGGGTATAACACCGGGGAGCTGTTTTTT.

This clone was seen a handful of times. V is TRBV9 and J is TRBJ2-1, with TRBD2 as a possible D gene (5 bases). Germline V gene sequence: CDR1 SGDLS, CDR2 YYNGEE. This CDR3 comprises 13 residues. V was trimmed by 1 base and J by 5 bases, leaving 7 bases between them. CDR3 in amino acids: CASSVRADNEQFF. CDR3 nucleotide sequence: TGTGCCAGCAGCGTAAGAGCGGACAATGAGCAGTTCTTC.

The J gene is TRBJ2-7, the V gene TRBV27; 9 nucleotides line up with TRBD2. The length of the CDR3 is 15 residues. The germline V gene encodes CDR1 MNHEY and CDR2 SMNVEV (reference sequence). V was clipped by 2 bases and J by 7 bases; unmatched bases: 9. The CDR3 here is CASSLIGGRAVEQYF. CDR3 in DNA: TGTGCCAGCAGTTTAATCGGCGGGAGGGCTGTGGAGCAGTACTTC.

The V call is TRBV2, the J call TRBJ2-7; D remains ambiguous. Trimming took 1 base from V and 0 from J, leaving 4 bases between them. Germline CDR1 reads SNHLY; CDR2 reads FYNNEI. There are 13 residues in the CDR3. As DNA, the CDR3 is TGTGCCAGCAGTGAAGTCATCTCCTACGAGCAGTACTTC. This sequence encodes CASSEVISYEQYF.

This clone turned up a few times. The rearrangement joins TRBV13 to TRBJ2-2, with TRBD2 matching over 11 bases. Germline loops: CDR1 PRHDT, CDR2 FYEKMQ (reference sequence). V shed 0 bases, J shed 7 bases, and the junction held 7 bases outside the gene matches. The CDR3 extends over 17 amino acids. The CDR3 loop is CASSLGLAGVNGGELFF. The CDR3 DNA reads as TGTGCCAGCAGCTTAGGACTAGCGGGAGTTAATGGCGGGGAGCTGTTTTTT.

J is TRBJ2-7 and V is TRBV7-2, with 7 bases fitting TRBD1. The length of the CDR3 is 15 residues. The V and J ends lost 4 bases and 0 bases, in that order; junction bases with no gene match: 6. Germline CDR1 SGHTA, CDR2 FQGNSA. CDR3 residues: CASSSTGDSSYEQYF. The CDR3 DNA sequence: TGTGCCAGCAGCTCGACCGGGGACAGCTCCTACGAGCAGTACTTC. Supplemented by reference TRBV7-2 and TRBJ2-7, the full variable domain reads GAGVSQSPSNKVTEKGKDVELRCDPISGHTALYWYRQSLGQGLEFLIYFQGNSAPDKSGLPSDRFSAERTGGSVSTLTIQRTQQEDSAVYLCASSSTGDSSYEQYFGPGTRLTVT.